The present TCR beta chain was sequenced within a study of a mutant IDH1 vaccine in newly diagnosed glioma. Time point: week 47, end of study. Vaccine doses each comprised 300 ug of mutant IDH1 20-mer peptide, with topical imiquimod. In every donor, the tumor was a new WHO grade 3 or 4 IDH1-mutant, ATRX-lost astrocytoma. Sequenced by immunoSEQ multiplex PCR; TCRdb stores in-frame clones only, minus some. The sample has 90,000 to 100,000 clones; roughly 86% are singletons. Concerning this clone: Its antigen is as yet unknown.

Sequences were derived from PBMCs, sampled from a glioma patient whose treatment included an IDH1 peptide vaccine. The receptor comes from a woman in her forties or fifties with glioma.

Here the CDR3 DNA reads TGCAGCGTGGTGACTAGCGTCGAGCAGTACTTC. Its translation is CSVVTSVEQYF. The J gene is TRBJ2-7, the V gene TRBV29-1, with 8 positions matching TRBD2. The CDR3 is 11 amino acids. Germline V gene sequence: CDR1 SQVTM, CDR2 ANQGSEA. V was pared by 6 bases and J by 6 bases, with 4 bases of the junction left unmatched.